The 12 T cell receptor beta chains given below trace back to one sample, sequenced in a study of beta chain features in type 1 diabetes. The whole isolated RNA underwent reverse transcription, so sequencing captured expressed TCRB transcripts. Libraries were prepared by immunoSEQ multiplex PCR; TCRdb keeps only in-frame clonotypes and omits some of them. The sample carries 150,000 to 180,000 clones, under 9.5% recorded once. Specimen: central memory CD4+ T cells from blood. These receptors were collected from a man in his late teens or twenties in good health.

This clone showed up many times. The J gene is TRBJ2-3, the V gene TRBV4-1, with D perhaps TRBD2 (5 bases). V lost 3 bases, J lost 0 bases, and 16 bases lay in between. Germline CDR1 reads MGHRA; CDR2 reads YSYEKL. The CDR3 sequence is 17 residues long. CDR3 loop: CASSHPKDWRSTDTQYF. The CDR3, as DNA: TGCGCCAGCAGCCACCCGAAGGACTGGCGAAGCACAGATACGCAGTATTTT.

This clone was seen only a few times. The chain has TRBV7-3 and TRBJ2-3; no clear D. The CDR3 has 14 residues. The germline gives CDR1 SGHTA, CDR2 FQGTGA. The V gene lost 3 bases and the J gene lost 0 bases, with 7 bases spanning the gap. CDR3 bases: TGTGCCAGCAGCTTTTCCAGGAGCACAGATACGCAGTATTTT. Translated: CASSFSRSTDTQYF.

This clone came up a few times. The chain combines TRBV5-1 with TRBJ1-1; no clear D gene. Between the trimmed V and J ends, which lost 0 bases and 1 base, there was a span of 7 bases. CDR1 and CDR2 from the germline V gene are SGHRS and YFSETQ. CDR3 size: 14 residues. The DNA for the CDR3 is TGCGCCAGCAGCTTGGACAGTTCGAACACTGAAGCTTTCTTT. Translation gives CASSLDSSNTEAFF.

This clone was seen more than once but under ten times. For the CDR3, the DNA is TGTGCCAGCAGCTTGTTCCTTTACAATGAGCAGTTCTTC. Translated, it gives CASSLFLYNEQFF. The chain carries TRBV5-4 and TRBJ2-1; D not certain. V was clipped by 1 base and J by 4 bases, with 6 bases between them. The CDR3 covers 13 residues. Germline assignment: CDR1 SGHNT and CDR2 YYREEE (reference sequence).

The chain has TRBV6-5 and TRBJ1-3, with unresolved D. The CDR3 has 15 residues. Trimming took off 4 bases at V and 7 bases at J, with 17 bases between the two ends. The germline gives CDR1 MNHEY, CDR2 SVGAGI. This CDR3 reads CASSSHEGYRNTIYF. The CDR3 bases are TGTGCCAGCAGTTCCCATGAGGGATACCGGAACACCATATATTTT.

The table lists this clone with many counts. The chain combines TRBV28 with TRBJ2-5; D is perhaps TRBD1 (7 bases). The CDR3 sequence is 15 residues long. Germline V gene lookup returns CDR1 MDHEN and CDR2 SYDVKM. The V and J ends lost 5 bases and 2 bases respectively, with 15 bases between them. The CDR3 sequence is CASSVGGTAQETQYF. As DNA, the CDR3 is TGTGCCAGCAGTGTTGGCGGGACAGCACAAGAGACCCAGTACTTC.

This chain links TRBV11-1 with TRBJ1-2; D gene unclear. The CDR3 extends over 13 amino acids. V was pared by 1 base and J by 8 bases, with 11 bases between. CDR1 is SGHAT and CDR2 is FQDESV in the germline V gene (reference sequence). CDR3 DNA: TGTGCCAGCAGCTTAGACCCCGGGAGGGGCTACACCTTC. It encodes CASSLDPGRGYTF. Full variable domain (missing parts from reference TRBV11-1 and TRBJ1-2): EAEVAQSPRYKITEKSQAVAFWCDPISGHATLYWYRQILGQGPELLVQFQDESVVDDSQLPKDRFSAERLKGVDSTLKIQPAELGDSAMYLCASSLDPGRGYTFGSGTRLTVV.

This clone was seen only a few times. The V call is TRBV5-1, the J call TRBJ1-2; TRBD1 might be the D (5 bases). This CDR3 comprises 17 residues. Germline V gives CDR1 SGHRS, CDR2 YFSETQ. Deletions cut 1 base from V and 3 bases from J, with 19 bases between. CDR3 residues: CASSLSGAGSLYYGYTF. CDR3 DNA sequence: TGCGCCAGCAGCTTGAGCGGGGCAGGGAGTTTGTACTATGGCTACACCTTC.

This clone has a handful of counts. V is TRBV9 and J is TRBJ2-2, with TRBD1 matching 7 bases. Germline CDR1 SGDLS, CDR2 YYNGEE. V lost 3 bases to trimming and J lost 6 bases; unmatched junction nucleotides: 2. There are 13 residues in the CDR3. The DNA for the CDR3 is TGTGCCAGCAGCGCCGGGACAGCCGGGGAGCTGTTTTTT. It translates to CASSAGTAGELFF.

There are a few counts of this clone. This chain connects TRBV4-1 to TRBJ1-5, with 7 bases lining up with TRBD1. With V trimmed by 0 bases and J by 4 bases, 0 bases remained unmatched. CDR1 and CDR2 from the germline V gene are MGHRA and YSYEKL. CDR3 length: 14 amino acids. The CDR3: CASSQDRGNQPQHF. Here the CDR3 DNA reads TGCGCCAGCAGCCAAGACAGGGGGAATCAGCCCCAGCATTTT.

The V call is TRBV19, the J call TRBJ1-1, with TRBD1 matching 9 bases. CDR1 is LNHDA, CDR2 SQIVND, per germline (reference sequence). Trimming cost V 7 bases and J 4 bases; bases outside gene matches: 4. The CDR3 is 13 residues long. In nucleotides, the CDR3 is TGTGCCAGTATCGGGGACAGGGTCACTGAAGCTTTCTTT. The encoded protein is CASIGDRVTEAFF.

This clone was seen a few times. The V gene is TRBV27, the J gene TRBJ2-7; D gene unclear. Germline-derived CDR1 and CDR2 are MNHEY and SMNVEV (reference sequence). The CDR3 has 14 amino acids. V dropped 6 bases and J dropped 2 bases, with 14 bases sitting between them. As DNA, the CDR3 is TGTGCCAGCAGCGGCGACTTAGGAACCTACGAGCAGTACTTC. Its translation is CASSGDLGTYEQYF.